The next 2 T cell receptor beta chains were all read from a single sample in a study of cytomegalovirus exposure and HLA in healthy donors. The PCR ran on 60 Vbeta and 13 Jbeta primers. Sequencing was performed with immunoSEQ multiplex PCR; in TCRdb, only in-frame clones are kept and a portion is missing. Among some 180,000 clones listed, 81% were seen once. The sequenced sample was PBMCs. Receptors originate from a man in his forties in good health and CMV-seropositive.

The chain couples TRBV19 to TRBJ1-5, with a weak D call TRBD1 (6 bases). Germline V gene data show CDR1 as LNHDA and CDR2 as SQIVND (reference sequence). The CDR3 has 15 amino acids. V dropped 8 bases and J dropped 0 bases, with 14 bases sitting between them. CDR3 loop: CASRRGGHSNQPQHF. DNA for the CDR3: TGTGCCAGTCGACGGGGGGGCCATAGCAATCAGCCCCAGCATTTT.

The CDR3 is CASSSPGAPLHF. Written as DNA, the CDR3 is TGTGCCAGCAGCTCCCCGGGGGCACCCCTCCACTTT. The chain employs TRBV7-6 and TRBJ1-6; maybe TRBD1 (5 bases). Germline CDR1 is SGHVS and CDR2 is FNYEAQ. CDR3 length: 12 residues. Trimming took 4 bases from V and 11 from J, leaving 9 bases between them.